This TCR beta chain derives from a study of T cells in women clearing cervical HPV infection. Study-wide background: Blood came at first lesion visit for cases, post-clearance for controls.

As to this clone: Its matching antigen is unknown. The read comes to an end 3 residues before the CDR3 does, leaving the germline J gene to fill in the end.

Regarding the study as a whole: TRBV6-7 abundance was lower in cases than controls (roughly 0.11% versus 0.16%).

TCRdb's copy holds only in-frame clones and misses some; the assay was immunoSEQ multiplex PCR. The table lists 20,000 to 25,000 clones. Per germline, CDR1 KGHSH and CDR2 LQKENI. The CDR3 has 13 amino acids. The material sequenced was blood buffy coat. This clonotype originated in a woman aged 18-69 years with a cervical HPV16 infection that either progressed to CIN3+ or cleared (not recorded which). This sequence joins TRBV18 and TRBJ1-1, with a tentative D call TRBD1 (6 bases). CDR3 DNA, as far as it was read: TGTGCCAGCTCACCACCGTTGGGGGCTCGA. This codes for CASSPPLGAR. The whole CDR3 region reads CASSPPLGARAFF.